This TCR beta chain was sequenced for a study of T cell responses to AZD1222 COVID-19 vaccine. The CDR3 contains 15 residues. Per the germline V gene, CDR1 is SGHTA and CDR2 is FQGTGA. V lost 3 bases and J lost 7; bases outside the gene matches: 7. Samples with a second dose at about 4 or about 12 weeks were pooled together. In regard to this clone: The antigen is not known.

Study outcomes and limitations: Clonal diversity was possibly underestimated, and the donors were mostly white British, with more females. Researchers report vaccine-associated CD4 TCRs spanning spike, with dominance at 160-218 and 743-854. With two AZD1222 doses given, Spike-specific TCR breadth and depth both rose.

Assay used: immunoSEQ multiplex PCR; TCRdb lists only in-frame clones, some missing. The sample consists of about 150,000 clones, 90% of them appearing once. Sequenced here: peripheral blood, sampled 28 days after the second AZD1222 dose. The genes are TRBV7-3 and TRBJ2-1; 9 bases align to TRBD2. This receptor was taken from an adult who received the AZD1222 COVID-19 vaccine. CDR3 DNA sequence: TGTGCCAGCAGCTTGATAGCGGGAGTTGGGAATGAGCAGTTCTTC. This gives the protein CASSLIAGVGNEQFF.